The 29 T cell receptor beta chains reported below all come from one sample, sequenced in a study of blood T cells in healthy people across ages. Sample-barcoded 5' priming and a J-beta primer mix drove a second PCR of roughly 6 to 12 cycles. TCRdb passed the 5' RACE reads through MiXCR, listing each CDR3 protein once. Counted here are some 1,800,000 distinct CDR3 sequences, more than 35% occurring once; the ten biggest clones make up about 23%. Sequencing was carried out using blood. The receptors here all came from a human donor in good health.

The table lists this clonotype with a few counts. J is TRBJ2-7 and V is TRBV6-2 or TRBV6-3; 7 bases map to TRBD1. Germline CDR1 is MNHEY and CDR2 is SVGEGT. The CDR3 sequence is 12 residues long. Here the CDR3 reads CDRDRSSYEQYF. The CDR3 nucleotides are TGTGACCGGGACAGATCCTCCTACGAGCAGTACTTC.

This clonotype was seen only a few times. The chain links TRBV7-9 to TRBJ1-2; no definite D call. This CDR3 spans 13 amino acids. The V end lost 4 bases, the J end lost 3 bases, and 9 bases lay between the germline ends. In germline, CDR1 is SEHNR, CDR2 FQNEAQ (reference sequence). CDR3 DNA: TGTGCCAGCAGCTACGAAGTGGACTATGGCTACACCTTC. Protein product: CASSYEVDYGYTF.

The rearrangement uses TRBV24-1 and TRBJ2-2, with a weak D call TRBD2 (6 bases). Germline V gives CDR1 KGHDR, CDR2 SFDVKD. Trimming cost V 5 bases and J 2 bases, with 17 bases left between them. The CDR3 totals 17 residues. The CDR3 bases are TGTGCCACCAGTGCCTTGGGTAGCGGAATAAACACCGGGGAGCTGTTTTTT. Amino acids: CATSALGSGINTGELFF.

The chain carries TRBV20-1 and TRBJ2-3; 12 bases align to TRBD2. This CDR3 contains 20 residues. Looked up from germline, CDR1 is DFQATT and CDR2 is SNEGSKA (reference sequence). The ends lost 0 bases at V and 1 base at J; junction bases unmatched: 14. DNA of the CDR3: TGCAGTGCTAGAGATCTGGCTAGCGGGGGGGGCCTACCGGGCACAGATACGCAGTATTTT. Amino acids: CSARDLASGGGLPGTDTQYF.

The chain's CDR3 is CASSQTARSEQYF. In nucleotides, the CDR3 is TGTGCCAGCAGCCAGACCGCTAGATCCGAGCAGTACTTC. The chain combines TRBV7-9 with TRBJ2-5; D uncertain. The tail of the sequence fits TRBJ2-7 better, so the J call may be wrong. The CDR3 loop spans 13 amino acids. Germline V gene data show CDR1 as SEHNR and CDR2 as FQNEAQ (reference sequence).

CDR3 in amino acids: CASSLEAGAQTHTDTQYF. The CDR3, as DNA: TGTGCCAGCAGTTTGGAAGCGGGGGCTCAAACACACACAGATACGCAGTATTTT. V and J are TRBV27 and TRBJ2-3; 8 nucleotides agree with TRBD2. The CDR3 runs to 18 residues. Germline CDR1 MNHEY, CDR2 SMNVEV (reference sequence). V shed 3 bases, J shed 2 bases, and the junction held 13 bases outside the gene matches.

The CDR3, as DNA: TGCAGTGCTAGTTTCTACGAGCAGTACTTC. This gives the protein CSASFYEQYF. The rearrangement uses TRBV20-1 and TRBJ2-7; unclear D gene. CDR3 length: 10 residues. Trimming removed 3 bases at V and 3 bases at J, with 3 bases between. Germline V gives CDR1 DFQATT, CDR2 SNEGSKA (reference sequence).

The chain couples TRBV3-1 to TRBJ2-7; TRBD2 aligns across 10 bases. Germline V CDR1 and CDR2: LGHDT, YNNKEL (reference sequence). J was trimmed by 2 bases and V by 0 bases; bases with no gene match: 7. CDR3 length equals 17 residues. Written as DNA, the CDR3 is TGTGCCAGCAGCCAAGATGAAGGACTAGCGGTCCCCTACGAGCAGTACTTC. Protein: CASSQDEGLAVPYEQYF.

V gene TRBV6-1 combines with J gene TRBJ1-5; perhaps TRBD1 as D (5 bases). This CDR3 is 13 amino acids long. Deletions cut 3 bases from V and 11 bases from J, with 14 bases between. Germline V lookup: CDR1 MNHNS, CDR2 SASEGT. The CDR3 DNA follows: TGTGCCAGCAGTGACCTCTTCGGGGGGACCCAGCATTTT. It specifies CASSDLFGGTQHF.

This clonotype was seen more than once but under ten times. This chain connects TRBV20-1 to TRBJ2-7; no definite D call. Germline V lookup: CDR1 DFQATT, CDR2 SNEGSKA (reference sequence). The ends were cut back, 2 bases at V and 4 bases at J, with 12 bases in the middle. The CDR3 contains 13 residues. The CDR3 reads CSARWVGGYEQYF. In DNA, the CDR3 is TGCAGTGCTAGATGGGTTGGCGGATACGAGCAGTACTTC.

This clonotype has only a few counts. The genes are TRBV3-1 and TRBJ2-1, with 10 bases identical to TRBD1. J was trimmed by 7 bases and V by 3 bases; bases with no gene match: 6. The CDR3 covers 15 residues. The germline V gene has CDR1 LGHDT and CDR2 YNNKEL (reference sequence). CDR3 sequence reads: CASSHNPGQGNEQFF. The CDR3, as DNA: TGTGCCAGCAGCCACAACCCGGGACAGGGGAATGAGCAGTTCTTC.

The rearrangement links TRBV4-1 to TRBJ1-6; 9 nucleotides line up with TRBD1. The V segment lost 0 bases and the J segment 7 bases; nucleotides outside the gene matches: 4. The CDR3 is made up of 16 amino acids. CDR1 and CDR2 (germline): MGHRA, YSYEKL. CDR3 sequence reads: CASSQDGTGGNSPLHF. The CDR3 coding sequence is TGCGCCAGCAGCCAAGATGGAACAGGGGGCAATTCACCCCTCCACTTT.

Only a few counts were recorded for this clonotype. The J gene is TRBJ1-5, the V gene TRBV12-3 or TRBV12-4; the D gene is possibly TRBD1 (5 bases). This CDR3 is 14 amino acids long. V lost 2 bases, J lost 5 bases, and 10 bases lay in between. The CDR3 spells CASSLQGDHQPQHF. In nucleotides, the CDR3 is TGTGCCAGCAGTTTACAAGGGGACCATCAGCCCCAGCATTTT.

V is TRBV7-3 and J is TRBJ2-3; D is perhaps TRBD1 or TRBD2 (6 bases each). The CDR3 is 16 residues long. Deletions cut 5 bases from V and 5 bases from J, with 20 bases between. The germline V gene encodes CDR1 SGHTA and CDR2 FQGTGA. The CDR3 is CASSTTSRGAGDTQYF. In nucleotides, the CDR3 is TGTGCCAGCAGCACGACGAGTAGGGGGGCTGGAGATACGCAGTATTTT.

The CDR3 loop reads CASSFNDRGNEQYF. CDR3 in DNA: TGTGCCAGCAGCTTCAATGACAGGGGGAACGAGCAGTACTTC. This chain connects TRBV5-5 to TRBJ2-5, with 9 bases matching TRBD1. The J call could be wrong; TRBJ2-7 is a better fit for the DNA end. The CDR3 spans 14 residues. Germline CDR1 SGHKS, CDR2 YYEKEE (reference sequence).

This clonotype appeared a few times. The chain couples TRBV7-2 to TRBJ1-2; 10 positions agree with TRBD1. Germline CDR1 and CDR2: SGHTA and FQGNSA. V lost 5 bases and J lost 5; bases outside the gene matches: 8. There are 15 residues in the CDR3. This chain's CDR3 is CASSPAGTGAYGYTF. The CDR3 DNA follows: TGTGCCAGCAGCCCGGCCGGGACAGGGGCGTATGGCTACACCTTC.

The V and J genes are TRBV6-2 or TRBV6-3 and TRBJ2-7; TRBD2 matches at 7 bases. The CDR3 is made up of 15 amino acids. The V gene end was trimmed by 2 bases and the J gene end by 7 bases; junction bases not matched to a gene: 11. CDR1 MNHEY and CDR2 SVGEGT come from the germline V gene. The CDR3 DNA reads as TGTGCCAGCAGTTACGGGAGGGGAAGCAGGGCTGAGCAGTACTTC. Protein sequence: CASSYGRGSRAEQYF.

The chain recombines TRBV7-2 with TRBJ2-3, with D perhaps TRBD2 (5 bases). The CDR3 runs to 16 residues. Germline lookup yields CDR1 SGHTA and CDR2 FQGNSA. V shed 2 bases and J shed 2 bases, with 14 bases lying between them. CDR3 loop: CASSLLSGRITDTQYF. As DNA, the CDR3 is TGTGCCAGCAGCTTATTGAGCGGTCGAATCACAGATACGCAGTATTTT.

The chain couples TRBV7-9 to TRBJ2-5, with 10 bases matching TRBD1. The germline gives CDR1 SEHNR, CDR2 FQNEAQ (reference sequence). This CDR3 comprises 18 residues. J was trimmed by 5 bases and V by 3 bases; bases with no gene match: 15. The CDR3 DNA reads as TGTGCCAGCAGCTTCGCCCCTCCGGGACAGGGGCCAACGGAGACCCAGTACTTC. Translation: CASSFAPPGQGPTETQYF. Using reference TRBV7-9 and TRBJ2-5 for the parts outside the CDR3, the full variable domain is DTGVSQNPRHKITKRGQNVTFRCDPISEHNRLYWYRQTLGQGPEFLTYFQNEAQLEKSRLLSDRFSAERPKGSFSTLEIQRTEQGDSAMYLCASSFAPPGQGPTETQYFGPGTRLLVL.

The V call is TRBV7-6, the J call TRBJ2-1; 8 bases align to TRBD2. Germline values: CDR1 SGHVS, CDR2 FNYEAQ. The V gene end was trimmed by 0 bases and the J gene end by 5 bases; junction bases not matched to a gene: 3. The CDR3 runs to 15 residues. The DNA of the CDR3 is TGTGCCAGCAGCTTAGCGACTAGCGCCCACAATGAGCAGTTCTTC. Its translation: CASSLATSAHNEQFF. Full variable domain (remainder filled in from reference TRBV7-6 and TRBJ2-1): GAGVSQSPRYKVTKRGQDVALRCDPISGHVSLYWYRQALGQGPEFLTYFNYEAQQDKSGLPNDRFSAERPEGSISTLTIQRTEQRDSAMYRCASSLATSAHNEQFFGPGTRLTVL.

The rearrangement links TRBV27 to TRBJ1-6; D may be TRBD1 (6 bases). The CDR3 contains 11 residues. Germline V gene sequence: CDR1 MNHEY, CDR2 SMNVEV (reference sequence). Trimming stripped 3 bases from V and 14 bases from J, with 8 bases between. CDR3 in amino acids: CASSLGGTLHF. DNA for the CDR3: TGTGCCAGCAGTTTGGGGGGCACCCTCCACTTT.

Comments on this clonotype: This may come from a read error, since a much larger clone is one base off. The V gene is TRBV29-1, the J gene TRBJ2-3; D call uncertain. The CDR3 runs 14 residues. Between the trimmed V and J ends, which lost 1 base and 2 bases, there was a span of 10 bases. CDR1 SQVTM and CDR2 ANQGSEA come from the germline V gene. In DNA form, the CDR3 reads TGCAGCGTTGAAGGCTCCTTATTCACAGATACGCAGTATTTT. Translating it yields CSVEGSLFTDTQYF.

CDR3 bases: TGTGCCAGCAGTTCGACTAGCGGGGGGACTGGCGAGCAGTACTTC. Amino acid sequence: CASSSTSGGTGEQYF. The chain joins TRBV6-1 to TRBJ2-7, with 13 bases identical to TRBD2. Germline V lookup: CDR1 MNHNS, CDR2 SASEGT. With V trimmed by 5 bases and J by 6 bases, 7 bases remained unmatched. CDR3 length: 15 residues.

The CDR3 loop is CASRIPGTSGGAADTQYF. CDR3 nucleotide sequence: TGTGCCAGCAGGATTCCCGGGACTAGCGGGGGGGCGGCAGATACGCAGTATTTT. V is TRBV6-1 and J is TRBJ2-3; TRBD2 matches 16 bases. Germline lookup yields CDR1 MNHNS and CDR2 SASEGT. The CDR3 extends over 18 amino acids. V lost 6 bases, J lost 4 bases, and 10 bases stayed unmatched.

The rearrangement links TRBV9 to TRBJ2-5, with D unclear. This CDR3 spans 16 amino acids. The V end lost 0 bases, the J end lost 0 bases, and 12 bases lay between the germline ends. Germline V gene sequence: CDR1 SGDLS, CDR2 YYNGEE. Here the CDR3 DNA reads TGTGCCAGCAGCGTAGGTTCTAGTTTGTACCAAGAGACCCAGTACTTC. Residues: CASSVGSSLYQETQYF.

This chain joins TRBV4-3 and TRBJ2-5; D is unclear. The CDR3 spans 14 residues. The V gene's germline CDR1 is LGHNA and CDR2 YSLEER. V was pared by 1 base and J by 4 bases, with 10 bases between. The CDR3 region is CASSQGGWGETQYF. CDR3 sequence (DNA): TGCGCCAGCAGCCAAGGGGGATGGGGAGAGACCCAGTACTTC.

The rearrangement links TRBV3-1 to TRBJ2-5, with a possible D match to TRBD2 (5 bases). This CDR3 has 17 residues. Germline assignment: CDR1 LGHDT and CDR2 YNNKEL (reference sequence). V was shortened by 0 bases and J by 1 base, with 15 bases between the two germline ends. CDR3 sequence: CASSQEFSDYPQETQYF. The CDR3 nucleotides are TGTGCCAGCAGCCAAGAATTTTCCGACTACCCCCAAGAGACCCAGTACTTC.

The J gene is TRBJ2-1, the V gene TRBV14; no firm D call. CDR1 SGHDN and CDR2 FVKESK come from the germline V gene. V was pared by 4 bases and J by 5 bases, with 21 bases between. The CDR3 is 17 amino acids. This chain's CDR3 is CASSLLVFRTGDNEQFF. Here the CDR3 DNA reads TGTGCCAGCAGCCTTCTCGTTTTTAGAACTGGGGACAATGAGCAGTTCTTC.

DNA of the CDR3: TGCAGTGCTAGTAACCAGGAGGCTTCACCCCTCCACTTT. Its protein is CSASNQEASPLHF. V is TRBV20-1 and J is TRBJ1-6; unclear D gene. The germline CDR1 and CDR2 sequences are DFQATT and SNEGSKA (reference sequence). Trimming stripped 3 bases from V and 9 bases from J, with 12 bases between. The CDR3 has 13 residues.